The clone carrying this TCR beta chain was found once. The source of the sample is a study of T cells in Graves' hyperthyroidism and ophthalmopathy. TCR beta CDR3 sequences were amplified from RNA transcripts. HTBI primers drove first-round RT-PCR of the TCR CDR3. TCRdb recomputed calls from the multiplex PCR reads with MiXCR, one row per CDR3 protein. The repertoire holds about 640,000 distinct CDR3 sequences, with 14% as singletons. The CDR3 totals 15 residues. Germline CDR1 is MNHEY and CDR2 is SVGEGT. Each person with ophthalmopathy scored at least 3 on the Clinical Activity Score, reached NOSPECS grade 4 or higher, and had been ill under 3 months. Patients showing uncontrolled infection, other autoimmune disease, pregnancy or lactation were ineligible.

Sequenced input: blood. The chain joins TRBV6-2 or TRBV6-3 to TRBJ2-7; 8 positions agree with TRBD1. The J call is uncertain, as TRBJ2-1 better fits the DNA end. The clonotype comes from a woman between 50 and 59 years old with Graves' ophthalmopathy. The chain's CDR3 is CASSPRTQGAYEQFF. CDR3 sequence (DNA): TGTGCCAGCAGTCCTAGAACCCAGGGGGCCTACGAGCAGTTCTTC.